One sample yielded the 27 T cell receptor beta chains listed below, sequenced in a study of blood T cells in healthy people across ages. The authors ran a second PCR of about 6 to 11 cycles using a sample-barcoded 5' primer and a J-beta primer mix. TCRdb itself ran the 5' RACE reads through MiXCR, one entry per CDR3 protein. Of about 690,000 distinct CDR3 sequences listed, around 43% were seen once; the top ten hold around 30%. The sample comprised blood. Receptors were obtained from a man at least 80 years old in good health.

V usage is TRBV20-1 and J usage is TRBJ2-7; 10 nucleotides agree with TRBD1. After removal of 5 bases from V and 0 bases from J, the junction contained 13 bases not matched to a gene. This CDR3 contains 17 residues. Per germline, CDR1 DFQATT and CDR2 SNEGSKA (reference sequence). In DNA form, the CDR3 reads TGCAGTGCTGCGTCCCGGGACAGGGGTGGGAACTCCTACGAGCAGTACTTC. This translates into CSAASRDRGGNSYEQYF.

V gene TRBV11-2 combines with J gene TRBJ2-1, with 9 bases identical to TRBD2. In germline, CDR1 is SGHAT, CDR2 FQNNGV. Trimming removed 6 bases from V and 9 bases from J; junction bases left unmatched: 36. The CDR3 spans 23 residues. CDR3 sequence: CASSQQPMTGSLLAGERSSEQFF. CDR3 in DNA: TGTGCCAGCAGTCAACAACCAATGACAGGGTCGCTTTTAGCGGGAGAGAGGTCCAGTGAGCAGTTCTTC.

The V and J genes are TRBV4-2 and TRBJ2-4; the match to TRBD1 covers 10 bases. The J call is in doubt because the DNA end fits TRBJ2-7 better. Looked up from germline, CDR1 is LGHNA and CDR2 is YNFKEQ. The CDR3 runs 15 residues. CDR3 region: CASSQLGQGVFEQYF. CDR3 coding DNA: TGTGCCAGCAGCCAACTCGGACAGGGGGTCTTCGAGCAGTACTTC.

This clonotype was counted at least ten times. The J gene is TRBJ2-5, the V gene TRBV20-1; 8 nucleotides match TRBD1. The junction had 3 bases not matched to a gene; V was cut back by 1 base and J by 5 bases. CDR1 and CDR2 from the germline V gene are DFQATT and SNEGSKA (reference sequence). The CDR3 contains 13 residues. The CDR3 DNA is TGCAGTGCTAGAGGGACAGGGAGGGAGACCCAGTACTTC. Translating gives CSARGTGRETQYF.

V and J are TRBV5-1 and TRBJ1-1; 7 bases match TRBD1. The CDR3 runs to 14 residues. The V segment lost 2 bases and the J segment 5 bases; nucleotides outside the gene matches: 6. The germline V gene encodes CDR1 SGHRS and CDR2 YFSETQ. The CDR3 DNA follows: TGCGCCAGCAGCTTCTCAGGGGGGGGGACTGAAGCTTTCTTT. It specifies CASSFSGGGTEAFF.

The chain uses TRBV20-1 and TRBJ2-7; the D is unclear. The CDR3 contains 15 residues. Germline V gene data show CDR1 as DFQATT and CDR2 as SNEGSKA (reference sequence). The germline V and J ends were trimmed by 1 base and 0 bases, with 13 bases remaining between them. The CDR3 region is CSARVMGPTSYEQYF. The CDR3 region has the DNA TGCAGTGCTAGAGTGATGGGCCCCACCTCCTACGAGCAGTACTTC.

This clonotype appeared a few times. The V call is TRBV20-1, the J call TRBJ2-5; D remains unclear. The J call could be wrong; TRBJ2-7 is a better fit for the DNA end. The CDR3 is 13 residues long. CDR1 DFQATT and CDR2 SNEGSKA come from the germline V gene (reference sequence). The CDR3 region is CSARPGTSYEQYF. CDR3 DNA: TGCAGTGCTAGACCTGGTACCAGTTACGAGCAGTACTTC.

This sequence joins TRBV5-1 and TRBJ2-7; 7 nucleotides align to TRBD1. The ends lost 4 bases at V and 0 bases at J; junction bases unmatched: 10. In germline, CDR1 is SGHRS, CDR2 YFSETQ. The length of the CDR3 is 16 residues. The CDR3 loop is CASSPLGTASSYEQYF. The CDR3 coding sequence is TGCGCCAGCAGCCCGCTCGGGACAGCGAGCTCCTACGAGCAGTACTTC.

This clonotype was detected only a few times. The chain links TRBV6-1 to TRBJ1-1; 8 bases align to TRBD1. The V gene's germline CDR1 is MNHNS and CDR2 SASEGT. Unmatched junction bases numbered 12, after V lost 7 bases and J lost 5 bases. The CDR3 runs to 15 residues. The CDR3 spells CASNARTGSYTEAFF. Written as DNA, the CDR3 is TGTGCCAGCAATGCCCGGACAGGGAGTTATACTGAAGCTTTCTTT.

The chain uses TRBV5-1 and TRBJ2-1, with 9 bases identical to TRBD2. The CDR3 length is 16 residues. Germline CDR1 is SGHRS and CDR2 is YFSETQ. Losses at the gene ends were 4 bases for V and 7 bases for J; bases not matched to a gene: 12. The DNA for the CDR3 is TGCGCCAGCAGCGCGGCAAGCGGGGGGCGCTTGAATGAGCAGTTCTTC. This gives the protein CASSAASGGRLNEQFF.

The chain is built from TRBV12-3 or TRBV12-4 and TRBJ1-3; the match to TRBD1 covers 7 bases. CDR3 length equals 14 residues. Trimming cost V 5 bases and J 4 bases; bases outside gene matches: 5. The CDR3 is CASSPRQGGNTIYF. DNA for the CDR3: TGTGCCAGCAGTCCACGACAGGGAGGAAACACCATATATTTT.

This chain joins TRBV5-1 and TRBJ2-5, with 11 bases fitting TRBD1. Germline V gene sequence: CDR1 SGHRS, CDR2 YFSETQ. With 5 bases clipped from V and 5 bases from J, the junction kept 5 bases outside the gene matches. The CDR3 totals 14 residues. The CDR3 region is CASSGTGGTETQYF. As DNA, the CDR3 is TGCGCCAGCAGTGGGACAGGGGGGACTGAGACCCAGTACTTC.

This clonotype was observed a few times. The chain has TRBV7-3 and TRBJ2-3; D unclear. The CDR3 has 16 amino acids. V was trimmed by 2 bases and J by 1 base, leaving 13 bases between them. Germline-derived CDR1 and CDR2 are SGHTA and FQGTGA. CDR3 sequence: CASSLDPSSRTDTQYF. The DNA of the CDR3 is TGTGCCAGCAGCTTAGACCCTAGTTCCCGCACAGATACGCAGTATTTT.

V and J are TRBV4-1 and TRBJ2-7; TRBD1 or TRBD2 may be the D gene (6 bases each). Germline loops: CDR1 MGHRA, CDR2 YSYEKL. CDR3 length equals 15 residues. The V and J ends lost 4 bases and 3 bases respectively, with 16 bases between them. The CDR3 DNA follows: TGCGCCAGCAGCCCCACTGGGGGGCAGGGCTACGAGCAGTACTTC. Protein product: CASSPTGGQGYEQYF.

This chain connects TRBV11-2 to TRBJ2-1; weak D call: TRBD1 (5 bases). With 5 bases removed from V and 0 bases from J, the gap between germline ends came to 14 bases. The length of the CDR3 is 16 residues. From germline, CDR1 is SGHAT and CDR2 FQNNGV. CDR3 loop: CASSPSGPSSYNEQFF. The CDR3 DNA sequence: TGTGCCAGCAGCCCCTCAGGGCCCAGCTCCTACAATGAGCAGTTCTTC.

The V call is TRBV7-3, the J call TRBJ2-5, with a tentative D call TRBD2 (5 bases). The CDR3 covers 13 residues. The germline CDR1 and CDR2 sequences are SGHTA and FQGTGA. V was cut by 5 bases and J by 3 bases, with 10 bases left in between. CDR3 in DNA: TGTGCCAGCAGCCAACTAGGAAAAGAGACCCAGTACTTC. Translated: CASSQLGKETQYF.

J is TRBJ2-1 and V is TRBV7-9; no definite D call. Deletions cut 5 bases from V and 8 bases from J, with 13 bases between. Looked up from germline, CDR1 is SEHNR and CDR2 is FQNEAQ (reference sequence). The CDR3 covers 13 residues. The CDR3 loop reads CASSAPAGDEQFF. CDR3 bases: TGTGCCAGCAGCGCACCAGCCGGCGATGAGCAGTTCTTC.

The chain has TRBV11-3 and TRBJ2-4; TRBD1 agrees at 10 bases. Germline CDR1 is SGHNT and CDR2 is YENEEA. The CDR3 contains 18 residues. The trim removed 1 base at V and 5 bases at J, leaving 11 bases unmatched. CDR3 nucleotide sequence: TGTGCCAGCAGCTTAGGAGGTGACAGGGGGCAGAGTGAAAACATTCAGTACTTC. Translated, it gives CASSLGGDRGQSENIQYF.

The chain joins TRBV28 to TRBJ2-1; TRBD1 matches 9 bases. Germline assignment: CDR1 MDHEN and CDR2 SYDVKM. CDR3 length equals 16 residues. Trimming cost V 5 bases and J 9 bases; bases outside gene matches: 14. The CDR3 sequence: CASSPIGGTGRSEQFF. CDR3 nucleotide sequence: TGTGCCAGCAGTCCTATAGGGGGGACAGGGAGGAGTGAGCAGTTCTTC.

This clonotype showed up just once. The V and J genes are TRBV14 and TRBJ1-3; 7 bases map to TRBD1. Germline V gene sequence: CDR1 SGHDN, CDR2 FVKESK. This CDR3 has 15 residues. V was clipped by 4 bases and J by 1 base; unmatched bases: 4. CDR3 in amino acids: CASSPATGSGNTIYF. The CDR3 DNA is TGTGCCAGCAGCCCCGCGACAGGGTCTGGAAACACCATATATTTT.

The chain is built from TRBV28 and TRBJ2-7; possible D gene TRBD2, 5 bases. The CDR3 sequence is 15 residues long. In germline, CDR1 is MDHEN, CDR2 SYDVKM. V lost 4 bases, J lost 1 base, and 14 bases lay in between. The CDR3: CASSSTGIGSYEQYF. In DNA form, the CDR3 reads TGTGCCAGCAGTTCCACCGGGATAGGGTCCTACGAGCAGTACTTC. Full variable domain (rest looked up from reference TRBV28 and TRBJ2-7): DVKVTQSSRYLVKRTGEKVFLECVQDMDHENMFWYRQDPGLGLRLIYFSYDVKMKEKGDIPEGYSVSREKKERFSLILESASTNQTSMYLCASSSTGIGSYEQYFGPGTRLTVT.

On this clonotype: The junction differs from germline at one of its ends, possibly a read error. The chain has TRBV6-1 and TRBJ2-1, with 9 bases identical to TRBD1. This CDR3 is 16 amino acids long. CDR1 is MNHNS, CDR2 SASEGT, per germline. This CDR3 is CASSESVGQGESEQFF. The CDR3 nucleotides are TGTGCCAGTAGTGAATCGGTGGGACAGGGTGAATCTGAGCAGTTCTTC.

The chain is built from TRBV20-1 and TRBJ2-7; 8 bases fit TRBD1. After removal of 6 bases from V and 5 bases from J, the junction contained 15 bases not matched to a gene. CDR1 DFQATT and CDR2 SNEGSKA come from the germline V gene (reference sequence). The CDR3 contains 15 residues. The CDR3 reads CSAAPSTGVIHEQYF. The CDR3 coding sequence is TGCAGTGCCGCACCCTCGACAGGGGTAATACACGAGCAGTACTTC.

The chain employs TRBV7-2 and TRBJ2-1, with D uncertain. Trimming removed 8 bases from V and 3 bases from J, with 20 bases in between. This CDR3 comprises 16 residues. Germline-derived CDR1 and CDR2 are SGHTA and FQGNSA. The CDR3 reads CASSSPGSHRYNEQFF. DNA of the CDR3: TGTGCCAGCTCCTCACCCGGGTCCCACCGCTACAATGAGCAGTTCTTC.

The chain links TRBV4-3 to TRBJ1-5; unclear D gene. Looked up from germline, CDR1 is LGHNA and CDR2 is YSLEER. This CDR3 is built from 15 residues. Trimming cost V 0 bases and J 2 bases, with 8 bases left between them. The CDR3 region has the DNA TGCGCCAGCAGCCAAGATTCAGGTGGCAATCAGCCCCAGCATTTT. As protein: CASSQDSGGNQPQHF.

The chain couples TRBV6-2 or TRBV6-3 to TRBJ1-1; D remains ambiguous. The CDR3 covers 15 residues. CDR1 is MNHEY and CDR2 is SVGEGT in the germline V gene. V was cut by 5 bases and J by 1 base, with 14 bases left in between. CDR3: CASSADLRKNTEAFF. Here the CDR3 DNA reads TGTGCCAGCAGTGCCGATTTGAGGAAGAACACTGAAGCTTTCTTT.

The V and J genes are TRBV6-2 or TRBV6-3 and TRBJ1-1; D may be TRBD1 (5 bases). Trimming cost V 7 bases and J 3 bases, with 12 bases left between them. This CDR3 is 13 amino acids long. Germline V gene lookup returns CDR1 MNHEY and CDR2 SVGEGT. The CDR3 here is CASTPGPYTEAFF. In DNA form, the CDR3 reads TGTGCCAGCACCCCGGGACCGTACACTGAAGCTTTCTTT.